This entry concerns a single TCR beta chain. Its antigen is still unknown. The record has no base qualities; no much larger clone is one base away. The data were taken from a study of shared clonotypes between healthy human individuals (dated by TCRdb to the early 2020s). With regard to the full study: The cohort included three men and two women between 18 and 49 years of age. The study deeply sequenced blood TCR repertoires of about five healthy adults to estimate repertoire size and the extent of clonotype sharing between individuals. To increase sequencing depth and limit assay-specific biases, TCR repertoire library preparation and sequencing were carried out by different laboratories using diverse techniques. Between about 0.8 and 9 billion PBMCs per donor were obtained by leukapheresis.

TCR CDR3 regions were amplified from genomic DNA by multiplex PCR using the deep immunoSEQ assay. Genomic DNA extracted from each cell subset was distributed evenly over all wells of several immunoSEQ 96-well plates, and each plate served as one replicate. For unsorted PBMC, approximately 310 ng genomic DNA, equal to 25,000 to 35,000 T cell genomes, was loaded into each replicate PCR. Ten immunoSEQ deep assay plates were used to sequence unsorted PBMC genomic DNA. Purified libraries were quantified with a Qubit 3.0 fluorometer, sized on a Bioanalyzer 2100, and re-quantified with the KAPA Library Quantification kit. Every immunoSEQ 96-well plate was sequenced on a dedicated single-read 150-cycle Illumina NextSeq 550 flow cell. Per the authors' processing: Because only junctional sequences without quality scores were contained in the immunoSEQ output, filtering matching that applied to full-length reads could not be performed. Sequences were annotated with PyIR, a Python wrapper for IgBLAST v1.9, and V/J genes and CDR3 were assigned using IMGT germline references. Reads were filtered out if the reads had weak V/J assignments (E-value above 1e-6), no CDR3, stop codons, out-of-frame junctions, or ambiguous translated residues. V3J clonotypes were defined as sequences sharing an identical inferred V gene, J gene, and CDR3 amino acid sequence. The percentage overlap between two repertoires was calculated by dividing the number of shared unique clonotypes by the size of the smaller repertoire. Repertoire richness was assessed with RTK rarefaction, the Chao1 estimator, and Recon v2.1 estimates of unobserved clonotypes. TCRdb obtained this table from immuneACCESS and retained in-frame rearrangements with V and J assigned. These tables miss some clones; where compared with another copy, unresolved V genes account for less than half of the shortfall, and the remainder is unexplained. The DNA was the basis for D and trimming; V, J and clone size are from that table. A total of about 490,000 clones appear in this sample, approximately 80% of them only once. About an eighth of the sample comes from the top ten.

CDR1 and CDR2 are drawn from the germline V gene: SGHAT, FQNNGV. Between the V and J ends, shortened by 1 base and 2 bases respectively, the junction contains 7 bases. The CDR3 starts with the cysteine, ends with the phenylalanine, and has 14 residues. The read is trimmed to its CDR3 DNA, 42 bases read in frame from base 1. The donors were healthy, HIV-negative adults with no recently reported acute infections or vaccinations. All donors were Caucasian adults living in Nashville, Tennessee, USA. For unsorted samples, some 90 million PBMCs were counted, and genomic DNA was extracted using the QIAamp DNA Blood Mini kit. Blood was collected by leukapheresis, and PBMCs were isolated by Ficoll-Histopaque density gradient centrifugation and then cryopreserved in liquid nitrogen vapor phase. Findings and caveats that apply to the study as a whole: Sampling was restricted to blood, and TCR repertoires in tissues likely differ from the TCR repertoires found in blood. Pairwise subsampling indicated that sequencing depth was expected to affect the degree of clonotype sharing among donors. The genetic and exposure-history diversity represented was limited by the small number of donors.

The sequenced sample consisted of PBMCs. Recombination linked TRBV11-2 to TRBJ2-3, with the D gene too uncertain to name. This sequence originates from a middle-aged woman in good health. Some clones in this sample may be carry-over from other donors' samples. The nucleotide sequence is TGTGCCAGCAGCTTAGCACTAACCACAGATACGCAGTATTTT. The translation is CASSLALTTDTQYF.